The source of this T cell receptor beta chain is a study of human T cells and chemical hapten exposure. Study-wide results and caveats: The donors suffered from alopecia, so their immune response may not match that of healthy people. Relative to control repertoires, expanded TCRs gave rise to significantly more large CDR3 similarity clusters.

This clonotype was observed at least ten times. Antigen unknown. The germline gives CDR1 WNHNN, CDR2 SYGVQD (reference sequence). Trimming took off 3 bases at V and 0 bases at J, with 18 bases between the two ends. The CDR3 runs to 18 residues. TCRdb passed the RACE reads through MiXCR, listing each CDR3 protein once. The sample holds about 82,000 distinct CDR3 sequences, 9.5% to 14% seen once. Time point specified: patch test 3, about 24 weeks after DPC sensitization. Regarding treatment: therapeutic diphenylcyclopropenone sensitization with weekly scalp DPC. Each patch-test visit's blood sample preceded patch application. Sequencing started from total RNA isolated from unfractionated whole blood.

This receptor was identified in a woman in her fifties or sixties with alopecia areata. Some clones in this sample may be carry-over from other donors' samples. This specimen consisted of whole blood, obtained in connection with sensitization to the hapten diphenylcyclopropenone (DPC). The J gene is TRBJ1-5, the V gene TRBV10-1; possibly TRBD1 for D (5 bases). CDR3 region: CASSDRVVGTYSNQPQHF. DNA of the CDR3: TGCGCCAGCAGTGACAGGGTTGTCGGGACTTATAGCAATCAGCCCCAGCATTTT.